This is a list of T cell receptor beta chains from one sample in a study of shared clonotypes between healthy human individuals. TCRdb's table, derived via immunoSEQ multiplex PCR, lists solely in-frame clones and lacks some. This table holds about a million clones, about 80% found once. Sequencing input: memory CD4+ T cells from PBMCs. These TCRs come from a man aged 18-30 years in good health. Some clones in this sample may be carry-over from other donors' samples. The CDR3 runs from the conserved cysteine through the conserved F or W. The order of the fields is CDR3 length, D gene, clone size, V gene, J gene, CDR3 DNA, CDR3 protein. A D gene is named only where the DNA matches it firmly. Size tells how often a clone was seen (once, few, many) or the class of an expanded clone, and some rows leave it out.

cdr3_length: 15
d_call: .
clone_size: .
v_call: TRBV18
j_call: TRBJ2-1
cdr3_nt: TGTGCCAGCTCACCAGGGGGGTTCACGTACAATGAGCAGTTCTTC
cdr3_aa: CASSPGGFTYNEQFF

cdr3_length: 16
d_call: .
clone_size: few
v_call: TRBV6-1
j_call: TRBJ2-1
cdr3_nt: TGTGCCAGCAGTGAACTTGGGGCGTGGGGATACAATGAGCAGTTCTTC
cdr3_aa: CASSELGAWGYNEQFF

cdr3_length: 14
d_call: .
clone_size: few
v_call: TRBV30
j_call: TRBJ1-1
cdr3_nt: TGTGCCTGGAGTTTGAAAGGTGGGTCCTCTGAAGCTTTCTTT
cdr3_aa: CAWSLKGGSSEAFF

cdr3_length: 15
d_call: .
clone_size: .
v_call: TRBV11-2
j_call: TRBJ2-5
cdr3_nt: TGTGCCAGCAGCTTAATGTCGCACCCCCAAGAGACCCAGTACTTC
cdr3_aa: CASSLMSHPQETQYF

cdr3_length: 9
d_call: .
clone_size: .
v_call: TRBV28
j_call: TRBJ1-2
cdr3_nt: TGTGCCAGCAGCCCCCCAAGCACCTTC
cdr3_aa: CASSPPSTF

cdr3_length: 15
d_call: .
clone_size: .
v_call: TRBV11-1
j_call: TRBJ2-3
cdr3_nt: TGTGCCAGCAGCTTAGTTAACACACCCACAGATACGCAGTATTTT
cdr3_aa: CASSLVNTPTDTQYF

cdr3_length: 15
d_call: .
clone_size: .
v_call: TRBV19
j_call: TRBJ1-1
cdr3_nt: TGTGCCAGTAGTGCCGCGATACAGGGAGGGACTGAAGCTTTCTTT
cdr3_aa: CASSAAIQGGTEAFF

cdr3_length: 14
d_call: .
clone_size: .
v_call: TRBV5-1
j_call: TRBJ2-7
cdr3_nt: TGCGCCAGCAGCTTGGACGGTTTCTACGAAGAGCAGTACTTC
cdr3_aa: CASSLDGFYEEQYF

cdr3_length: 18
d_call: TRBD1
clone_size: .
v_call: TRBV27
j_call: TRBJ1-5
cdr3_nt: TGTGCCAGCAGTCTCAGGGGGCGCGGACGGGGATTGGGCCAGCCCCAGCATTTT
cdr3_aa: CASSLRGRGRGLGQPQHF

cdr3_length: 11
d_call: .
clone_size: .
v_call: TRBV19
j_call: TRBJ2-7
cdr3_nt: TGTGCCAGCAGGGACCTCTACGAGCAGTACTTC
cdr3_aa: CASRDLYEQYF

cdr3_length: 15
d_call: TRBD2
clone_size: .
v_call: TRBV27
j_call: TRBJ2-1
cdr3_nt: TGTGCCAGCGGAATAGGACTAGCGGCCCACAATGAGCAGTTCTTC
cdr3_aa: CASGIGLAAHNEQFF

cdr3_length: 15
d_call: .
clone_size: .
v_call: TRBV5-5
j_call: TRBJ2-5
cdr3_nt: TGTGCCAGCAGCTTGGCGACAGCTCCACAAGAGACCCAGTACTTC
cdr3_aa: CASSLATAPQETQYF

cdr3_length: 15
d_call: .
clone_size: .
v_call: TRBV5-5
j_call: TRBJ2-7
cdr3_nt: TGTGCCAGCAGCAAGACTCCAGGGAGGAAATACGAGCAGTACTTC
cdr3_aa: CASSKTPGRKYEQYF

cdr3_length: 14
d_call: TRBD1
clone_size: .
v_call: TRBV6-6
j_call: TRBJ2-5
cdr3_nt: TGTGCCAGCACTGACGGGGCAGGGGGACAGACCCAGTACTTC
cdr3_aa: CASTDGAGGQTQYF

cdr3_length: 16
d_call: TRBD2
clone_size: .
v_call: TRBV6-5
j_call: TRBJ2-1
cdr3_nt: TGTGCCAGCAGTTCACCTCGAGCGGGAGGGATCGATGAGCAGTTCTTC
cdr3_aa: CASSSPRAGGIDEQFF

cdr3_length: 13
d_call: TRBD1
clone_size: .
v_call: TRBV18
j_call: TRBJ1-2
cdr3_nt: TGTGCCAGCTCAGACAGGGGTGGCTATGGCTACACCTTC
cdr3_aa: CASSDRGGYGYTF

cdr3_length: 14
d_call: TRBD1
clone_size: .
v_call: TRBV5-1
j_call: TRBJ2-7
cdr3_nt: TGCGCCAGCAGGACAGGGGGCGAAAACGACGAGCAGTACTTC
cdr3_aa: CASRTGGENDEQYF

cdr3_length: 15
d_call: .
clone_size: .
v_call: TRBV28
j_call: TRBJ1-1
cdr3_nt: TGTGCCAGCAGTCCCCCCCCTCACGGGGGCACTGAAGCTTTCTTT
cdr3_aa: CASSPPPHGGTEAFF

cdr3_length: 13
d_call: .
clone_size: .
v_call: TRBV5-1
j_call: TRBJ2-2
cdr3_nt: TGCGCCAGCAGCTTGGGGGCCACCGGGGAGCTGTTTTTT
cdr3_aa: CASSLGATGELFF

cdr3_length: 15
d_call: .
clone_size: .
v_call: TRBV4-3
j_call: TRBJ1-2
cdr3_nt: TGCGCCAGCAGCCAAGATCTCAAGCTAACGGATGGCTACACCTTC
cdr3_aa: CASSQDLKLTDGYTF

cdr3_length: 15
d_call: TRBD2
clone_size: .
v_call: TRBV7-9
j_call: TRBJ2-3
cdr3_nt: TGTGCCAGCAGCCCAGGACTAGCTTCGGCAGATACGCAGTATTTT
cdr3_aa: CASSPGLASADTQYF

cdr3_length: 18
d_call: TRBD1
clone_size: few
v_call: TRBV5-4
j_call: TRBJ2-2
cdr3_nt: TGTGCCAGCAGCTCGAAAGGAGGGACAGGGGGCTCCACCGGGGAGCTGTTTTTT
cdr3_aa: CASSSKGGTGGSTGELFF

cdr3_length: 12
d_call: .
clone_size: .
v_call: TRBV5-1
j_call: TRBJ1-1
cdr3_nt: TGCGCCAGCAACGAGGGGCGTACTGAAGCTTTCTTT
cdr3_aa: CASNEGRTEAFF

cdr3_length: 14
d_call: .
clone_size: .
v_call: TRBV7-2
j_call: TRBJ2-2
cdr3_nt: TGTGCCAGAGACACCTACACGAACACCGGGGAGCTGTTTTTT
cdr3_aa: CARDTYTNTGELFF

cdr3_length: 15
d_call: .
clone_size: .
v_call: TRBV28
j_call: TRBJ2-7
cdr3_nt: TGTGCCAGCAAATCAGACAGTTTGGGGTACTACGAGCAGTACTTC
cdr3_aa: CASKSDSLGYYEQYF

cdr3_length: 15
d_call: .
clone_size: .
v_call: TRBV9
j_call: TRBJ1-1
cdr3_nt: TGTGCCAGCAGCAAGGCATCGGGCGGTCACACTGAAGCTTTCTTT
cdr3_aa: CASSKASGGHTEAFF

cdr3_length: 11
d_call: .
clone_size: .
v_call: TRBV11-2
j_call: TRBJ2-7
cdr3_nt: TGTGCCAGCAGCCAGTCCTACGAGCAGTACTTC
cdr3_aa: CASSQSYEQYF

cdr3_length: 15
d_call: .
clone_size: .
v_call: TRBV25-1
j_call: TRBJ2-3
cdr3_nt: TGTGCCAGCAGTGGCCTGTCGGGGAGTAGGGATACGCAGTATTTT
cdr3_aa: CASSGLSGSRDTQYF

cdr3_length: 16
d_call: .
clone_size: .
v_call: TRBV28
j_call: TRBJ1-1
cdr3_nt: TGTGCCAGCAGTTTTATGGTAACAGCTGGGTTATCTGAAGCTTTCTTT
cdr3_aa: CASSFMVTAGLSEAFF

cdr3_length: 14
d_call: .
clone_size: .
v_call: TRBV25-1
j_call: TRBJ2-7
cdr3_nt: TGTGCCAGCAGTGAATTGGCGGCCTCCTACGAGCAGTACTTC
cdr3_aa: CASSELAASYEQYF

cdr3_length: 16
d_call: .
clone_size: few
v_call: TRBV5-6
j_call: TRBJ2-5
cdr3_nt: TGTGCCAGCAGCCCCTTGGGGGGCAGCGGCGGGGAGACCCAGTACTTC
cdr3_aa: CASSPLGGSGGETQYF

cdr3_length: 14
d_call: TRBD2
clone_size: .
v_call: TRBV6-5
j_call: TRBJ2-7
cdr3_nt: TGTGCCAGCAGTTACGGTGACGGGAGGGCTGAGCAGTACTTC
cdr3_aa: CASSYGDGRAEQYF

cdr3_length: 17
d_call: .
clone_size: .
v_call: TRBV30
j_call: TRBJ1-3
cdr3_nt: TGTGCCTGGAGTCATGGGGTCCCGGGGGCAGCTGGAAACACCATATATTTT
cdr3_aa: CAWSHGVPGAAGNTIYF

cdr3_length: 11
d_call: .
clone_size: .
v_call: TRBV6-1
j_call: TRBJ2-3
cdr3_nt: TGTGCCAGCAGTCCCGGACCAACGCAGTATTTT
cdr3_aa: CASSPGPTQYF

cdr3_length: 16
d_call: TRBD1
clone_size: .
v_call: TRBV27
j_call: TRBJ1-1
cdr3_nt: TGTGCCAGCAGTTCCCGGACAGGGTTGGAGAACACTGAAGCTTTCTTT
cdr3_aa: CASSSRTGLENTEAFF

cdr3_length: 16
d_call: TRBD2
clone_size: .
v_call: TRBV5-6
j_call: TRBJ2-1
cdr3_nt: TGTGCCAGCAGCTTGGGCGGGGGGCAAACCTACAATGAGCAGTTCTTC
cdr3_aa: CASSLGGGQTYNEQFF

cdr3_length: 13
d_call: .
clone_size: few
v_call: TRBV30
j_call: TRBJ1-5
cdr3_nt: TGTGCCTGGGCTGACAGTATCAATCAGCCCCAGCATTTT
cdr3_aa: CAWADSINQPQHF